These T cell receptor beta chains were read from a single sample in a study of T cell changes during pregnancy in multiple sclerosis. Repertoires were generated with immunoSEQ multiplex PCR, while TCRdb's copy carries only in-frame clones and drops some. Found here are 130,000 or so clones, approximately 96% of them singletons; the top ten hold roughly 0.44%. The source material was peripheral blood, sampled after pregnancy. Receptors originate from a female donor with multiple sclerosis, enrolled in a pregnancy study. Each CDR3 is given with its conserved first and last residue. D genes are given only for firm matches. Clone sizes are given selectively: once, few, many, or a class where the clone is expanded.

size	V	D	J	CDR3	DNA
.	TRBV18	TRBD1	TRBJ2-2	CASSPSGTGVTGGELFF	TGTGCCAGCTCACCATCCGGGACAGGGGTGACTGGCGGGGAGCTGTTTTTT
.	TRBV5-6	.	TRBJ1-4	CASSTDRGGEKLFF	TGTGCCAGCAGCACCGACCGGGGGGGAGAAAAACTGTTTTTT
.	TRBV6-4	TRBD2	TRBJ2-1	CASRRLAGAYNEQFF	TGTGCCAGCAGAAGACTAGCGGGTGCCTACAATGAGCAGTTCTTC
.	TRBV4-3	.	TRBJ2-3	CASSQALGSSSTDTQYF	TGCGCCAGCAGCCAAGCCCTAGGCTCTTCTAGCACAGATACGCAGTATTTT
once	TRBV5-5	TRBD1	TRBJ1-5	CASSPQGVKHQPQHF	TGTGCCAGCAGCCCCCAGGGGGTAAAGCATCAGCCCCAGCATTTT
.	TRBV5-5	.	TRBJ1-1	CASSLGAGNTEAFF	TGTGCCAGCAGCTTGGGAGCCGGGAACACTGAAGCTTTCTTT
.	TRBV6-1	TRBD2	TRBJ2-1	CASRKTSGSNEQFF	TGTGCCAGCAGGAAGACTAGCGGGAGTAATGAGCAGTTCTTC
.	TRBV27	.	TRBJ2-1	CASSFTRERPYNEQFF	TGTGCCAGCAGTTTCACTCGGGAAAGGCCCTACAATGAGCAGTTCTTC
.	TRBV7-9	TRBD2	TRBJ2-7	CASSSHQLAGEEQYF	TGTGCCAGCAGCTCCCACCAATTAGCGGGAGAAGAGCAGTACTTC
.	TRBV28	.	TRBJ2-5	CASSPSQGAIEETQYF	TGTGCCAGCAGTCCCAGCCAGGGTGCCATTGAAGAGACCCAGTACTTC